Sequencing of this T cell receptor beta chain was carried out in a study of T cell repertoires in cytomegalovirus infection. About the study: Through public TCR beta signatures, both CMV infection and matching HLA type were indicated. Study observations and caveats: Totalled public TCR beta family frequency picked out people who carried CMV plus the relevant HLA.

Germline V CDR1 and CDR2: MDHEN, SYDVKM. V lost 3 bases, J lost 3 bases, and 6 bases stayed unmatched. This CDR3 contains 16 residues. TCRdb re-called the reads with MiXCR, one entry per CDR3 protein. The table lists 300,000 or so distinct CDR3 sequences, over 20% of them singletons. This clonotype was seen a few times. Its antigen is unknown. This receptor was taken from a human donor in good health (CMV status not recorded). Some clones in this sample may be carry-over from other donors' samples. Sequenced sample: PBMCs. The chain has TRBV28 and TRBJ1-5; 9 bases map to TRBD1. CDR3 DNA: TGTGCCAGCAGTTTGGGGACAGGGAATCCCAATCAGCCCCAGCATTTT. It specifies CASSLGTGNPNQPQHF.